These T cell receptor beta chains were read from a single sample in a study of blood T cell repertoires in COVID-19. The table came from immunoSEQ multiplex PCR; TCRdb's copy has only in-frame clones and leaves some out. The repertoire holds fewer than 130,000 clones, with around 79% as singletons. Sample: peripheral blood. The receptors were gathered from a woman of 80 years or more with active or convalescent COVID-19. The CDR3 runs from the conserved cysteine through the conserved F or W. Fields, in order: clone size, V gene, J gene, CDR3 length, D gene, CDR3 DNA, CDR3 protein. A D gene is named only where the DNA matches it firmly. Clone sizes are given selectively: once, few, many, or a class where the clone is expanded.

abundance: NA; v_gene: TRBV5-8; j_gene: TRBJ2-5; len: 13; d_gene: NA; CDR3nt: TGTGCCAGCAGCCCCAACCAGGGGGGGACCCAGTACTTC; CDR3aa: CASSPNQGGTQYF
abundance: few; v_gene: TRBV7-2; j_gene: TRBJ2-7; len: 15; d_gene: NA; CDR3nt: TGTGCCAGCAGCTCCTATACCGGGAGCTCCTACGAGCAGTACTTC; CDR3aa: CASSSYTGSSYEQYF
abundance: NA; v_gene: TRBV11-2; j_gene: TRBJ1-5; len: 13; d_gene: NA; CDR3nt: TGTGCCAGCAGCTTAGCCCCCAGACTGCCCCAGCATTTT; CDR3aa: CASSLAPRLPQHF
abundance: NA; v_gene: TRBV28; j_gene: TRBJ1-1; len: 17; d_gene: TRBD1; CDR3nt: TGTGCCAGCAGTCCCGGGTCGGGACAGGGGGGGCGGACTGAAGCTTTCTTT; CDR3aa: CASSPGSGQGGRTEAFF
abundance: NA; v_gene: TRBV7-9; j_gene: TRBJ1-4; len: 15; d_gene: TRBD1; CDR3nt: TGTGCCAGCAGCTCCCGGACAGGGTCTAATGAAAAACTGTTTTTT; CDR3aa: CASSSRTGSNEKLFF
abundance: NA; v_gene: TRBV6-5; j_gene: TRBJ1-1; len: 15; d_gene: TRBD1; CDR3nt: TGTGCCAGCAGGGGCCTTACTACAGGGGGCCGGAAAGCTTTCTTT; CDR3aa: CASRGLTTGGRKAFF
abundance: NA; v_gene: TRBV5-1; j_gene: TRBJ2-2; len: 18; d_gene: TRBD2; CDR3nt: TGCGCCAGCAGCGACGGGGGGCTAGCGGGAGGCCACACCGGGGAGCTGTTTTTT; CDR3aa: CASSDGGLAGGHTGELFF
abundance: few; v_gene: TRBV11-3; j_gene: TRBJ2-7; len: 13; d_gene: NA; CDR3nt: TGTGCCAGCAGCCAGGGGGGTTCCTACGAGCAGTACTTC; CDR3aa: CASSQGGSYEQYF
abundance: NA; v_gene: TRBV5-1; j_gene: TRBJ2-1; len: 15; d_gene: NA; CDR3nt: TGCGCCAGCAGCTTGATCCCCGGTAATTACAATGAGCAGTTCTTC; CDR3aa: CASSLIPGNYNEQFF
abundance: NA; v_gene: TRBV5-1; j_gene: TRBJ1-1; len: 14; d_gene: TRBD1; CDR3nt: TGCGCCAGCAGCTTGCAGGGGGAGCTCACTGAAGCTTTCTTT; CDR3aa: CASSLQGELTEAFF
abundance: NA; v_gene: TRBV25-1; j_gene: TRBJ2-7; len: 11; d_gene: NA; CDR3nt: TGTGCCACCCAGACTTATTTCGAGCAGTACTTC; CDR3aa: CATQTYFEQYF
abundance: NA; v_gene: TRBV18; j_gene: TRBJ2-1; len: 16; d_gene: TRBD2; CDR3nt: TGTGCCAGCTCACCAACTCCTAGCGGGAGCGACAATGAGCAGTTCTTC; CDR3aa: CASSPTPSGSDNEQFF
abundance: NA; v_gene: TRBV29-1; j_gene: TRBJ1-2; len: 12; d_gene: TRBD1; CDR3nt: TGCAGCGTTGGACAGGGGGCGGCTGGCTACACCTTC; CDR3aa: CSVGQGAAGYTF
abundance: NA; v_gene: TRBV6-2/TRBV6-3; j_gene: TRBJ1-2; len: 13; d_gene: NA; CDR3nt: TGTGCCAGCAGTTACTCACAGAACTATGGCTACACCTTC; CDR3aa: CASSYSQNYGYTF
abundance: few; v_gene: TRBV6-6; j_gene: TRBJ2-1; len: 16; d_gene: TRBD2; CDR3nt: TGTGCCAGCAGTTACGGCGCGGGAGTGGGTTACAATGAGCAGTTCTTC; CDR3aa: CASSYGAGVGYNEQFF
abundance: once; v_gene: TRBV19; j_gene: TRBJ2-3; len: 12; d_gene: NA; CDR3nt: TGTGCCAGTAGTGACACTCCAGATACGCAGTATTTT; CDR3aa: CASSDTPDTQYF
abundance: NA; v_gene: TRBV19; j_gene: TRBJ2-1; len: 17; d_gene: TRBD2; CDR3nt: TGTGCCAGTAGTATAGATTACAGCGGGAGGGCCTACAATGAGCAGTTCTTC; CDR3aa: CASSIDYSGRAYNEQFF
abundance: NA; v_gene: TRBV5-4; j_gene: TRBJ2-1; len: 11; d_gene: NA; CDR3nt: TGTGCCAGCAGCCTATACAATGAGCAGTTCTTC; CDR3aa: CASSLYNEQFF
abundance: NA; v_gene: TRBV18; j_gene: TRBJ1-2; len: 15; d_gene: TRBD1; CDR3nt: TGTGCCAGCTCACGTACACCTCCGGGACAGGATGGCTACACCTTC; CDR3aa: CASSRTPPGQDGYTF
abundance: NA; v_gene: TRBV15; j_gene: TRBJ2-1; len: 16; d_gene: TRBD2; CDR3nt: TGTGCCACCAGCAGAGTGCCAGCGGGAGGGGGGAATGAGCAGTTCTTC; CDR3aa: CATSRVPAGGGNEQFF
abundance: NA; v_gene: TRBV27; j_gene: TRBJ2-7; len: 15; d_gene: NA; CDR3nt: TGTGCCAGCAGTTTATCCTCCAGCTCTAGCTACGAGCAGTACTTC; CDR3aa: CASSLSSSSSYEQYF
abundance: NA; v_gene: TRBV5-1; j_gene: TRBJ2-1; len: 13; d_gene: TRBD2; CDR3nt: TGCGCCAGCAGCTTGACTAGCGGGGTGGGGGAGTTCTTC; CDR3aa: CASSLTSGVGEFF
abundance: NA; v_gene: TRBV7-9; j_gene: TRBJ2-4; len: 14; d_gene: TRBD2; CDR3nt: TGTGCCAGCAGCTTATCGGCGGGAGTCGGCATTCAGTACTTC; CDR3aa: CASSLSAGVGIQYF
abundance: few; v_gene: TRBV28; j_gene: TRBJ2-1; len: 17; d_gene: TRBD2; CDR3nt: TGTGCCACCTCCGGGCTAGCGGGCCCTTTCTCCTACAATGAGCAGTTCTTC; CDR3aa: CATSGLAGPFSYNEQFF
abundance: NA; v_gene: TRBV5-1; j_gene: TRBJ2-1; len: 17; d_gene: TRBD2; CDR3nt: TGCGCCAGCAGCCTGAACCCTACTAGCGGGAGTGTCTATGAGCAGTTCTTC; CDR3aa: CASSLNPTSGSVYEQFF
abundance: NA; v_gene: TRBV6-1; j_gene: TRBJ2-7; len: 14; d_gene: TRBD1; CDR3nt: TGTGCCAGCAGTGAAGCGGCCAGGGGGCGTGAGCAGTACTTC; CDR3aa: CASSEAARGREQYF
abundance: NA; v_gene: TRBV7-2; j_gene: TRBJ1-2; len: 13; d_gene: TRBD1; CDR3nt: TGTGCCAGCAGCCCGACAGGGCCCGCCAACTACACCTTC; CDR3aa: CASSPTGPANYTF
abundance: NA; v_gene: TRBV12-3/TRBV12-4; j_gene: TRBJ2-5; len: 12; d_gene: NA; CDR3nt: TGTGCCAGCAGCAGGTACCAAGAGACCCAGTACTTC; CDR3aa: CASSRYQETQYF
abundance: NA; v_gene: TRBV29-1; j_gene: TRBJ2-7; len: 11; d_gene: TRBD1; CDR3nt: TGCAGCGTTCAGGGGGCGGGTGAGCAGTACTTC; CDR3aa: CSVQGAGEQYF